The source of this T cell receptor beta chain is a study of monozygotic twins with inflammatory bowel disease. Whole-study results and caveats: Among IBD patients, fewer clonotypes were shared with others than among healthy twins, especially with disease activity.

CDR3 size: 15 residues. Germline V gene data show CDR1 as DFQATT and CDR2 as SNEGSKA (reference sequence). For each CDR3 protein, TCRdb gives one entry from its re-call of the 5' RACE reads, without DNA. Recorded for this sample: under 150,000 distinct CDR3 sequences. Regarding this clonotype: Its matching antigen is unknown.

The chain links TRBV20-1 to TRBJ1-3. The sequence was obtained from a human donor with ulcerative colitis or Crohn's disease, or a healthy co-twin of an affected twin (not recorded which). Sequencing was done on a sample of blood. CDR3 residues: CSAREGKFSGNTIYF.